This record looks at one TCR beta chain sequence and its context. Only one count was recorded for this clone. Its antigen is unknown. Base qualities were left out, and no much larger clone turns up one base away. These data are taken from a study of T cell responses to AZD1222 COVID-19 vaccine (dated by TCRdb to the early 2020s). For context, the study as a whole: TCR sequencing covered some 240 trial participants: about 210 given two doses of AZD1222 and approximately 25 given two doses of MenACWY control vaccine. Trial participants were enrolled into age subgroups of 18-55, 56-69 and 70-plus years, which contained around 150, 29 and 61 TCR-sequenced participants, respectively.

Relative to germline, V is 2 bases shorter and J is 0 bases shorter, with 11 bases between their ends. Via the germline V gene (reference sequence), CDR1 is SGHNT and CDR2 YYREEE. Taken from cysteine to phenylalanine, the CDR3 has 15 residues. The sequence is cut down to CDR3 DNA, 45 bases in frame from base 1. The paper's findings and limits, for the study overall: After two AZD1222 doses, spike-specific TCR breadth and depth were significantly higher than at day 0 and than in MenACWY recipients. Conclusions about previously exposed vaccinees are limited, since just a handful of AZD1222 recipients were seropositive for SARS-CoV-2 at baseline. Participants were mostly white British, with more females than males. The authors suggested clonal diversity may have been underestimated. The 56-69-year group was small, and its depth increase did not reach significance, likely because of low power. Because no day 14 peak-response samples were available, the repertoires could be characterized only after the peak T cell response. Reportedly, almost half of the unique spike-specific TCRs recognized epitopes lying outside the regions that are mutated in the B.1.351 and B.1.1.7 variants. CD4 TCRs associated with the vaccine covered the entire spike protein, and the dominant responses were in regions 160-218 and 743-854.

Per the publication, the time point label means: about 28 days (+/-7) after the second vaccine dose. AZD1222 recipients given second doses at about 4 weeks or at about 12 weeks were pooled, since spike-specific TCR depth and breadth were not found to differ between the two schedules. Vaccinee samples came from UK trials COV001 and COV002, including a single-blind randomized controlled phase 2/3 trial of AZD1222 (ChAdOx1 nCoV-19) in healthy adults. For TCRbeta chain sequencing, PBMC samples were collected from trial participants at day 0 and at day 28 after the second dose. The CDR3 regions of human TCRbeta chains were analyzed by immunosequencing. As for the original processing: Repertoire TCRs were matched against a reference library of SARS-CoV-2-specific TCRs generated with the MIRA antigen-specificity platform. Breadth was defined as the fraction of unique TCRs that were SARS-CoV-2-associated. Depth was defined as the fraction of total T cells that were SARS-CoV-2-associated. Using the MIRA data, each spike-specific TCR was assigned both to the spike region to which the TCR was reactive and to a CD4 or CD8 class. Log10-transformed breadth and depth values were compared by one-way ANOVA with Sidak's multiple comparisons tests. TCRdb took over this immuneACCESS table, retaining in-frame rearrangements with V and J assigned. Such tables are incomplete; in checked studies, under half of the missing clones stem from an unresolved V gene, and the remainder is unexplained. For V, J and clone size, that table is used; D and trimming come from the DNA. Here the sample has nearly 55,000 clones; 89% occur a single time. More than 14% of the sample belongs to the ten largest clones.

This TCR was recovered from an adult who received the AZD1222 COVID-19 vaccine. Sequencing was performed on peripheral blood, taken 28 days after the second AZD1222 dose. This sequence uses TRBV5-4 and TRBJ1-1; the D gene lacks a confident call. The nucleotides read TGTGCCAGCAGCTTAGACCTGAATGTGAACACTGAAGCTTTCTTT. This yields the protein CASSLDLNVNTEAFF.